This TCR beta chain was profiled in a study of T cell repertoires in cytomegalovirus infection. Background on the study: Selection of CMV epitopes for the study included recently identified HLA-C-restricted and well-studied HLA-B-restricted ones. Carrying CMV and the relevant HLA type showed in public TCR beta signatures.

Germline assignment: CDR1 SGHTA and CDR2 FQGNSA. With 4 bases removed from V and 3 bases from J, the gap between germline ends came to 9 bases. This CDR3 has 13 residues. From the reads, TCRdb called clonotypes with MiXCR, one entry per CDR3 protein. The table lists around 230,000 distinct CDR3 sequences, around two fifths of them singletons, with over 45% in the top ten. Comments on this clonotype: Its target is unknown.

Whole-study findings and limits: Pooled public TCR beta family frequency picked out CMV carriers with the relevant HLA.

Sequencing used CD8+ T cells from cultured PBMCs, obtained from culture after CMV antigen stimulation. The chain couples TRBV7-2 to TRBJ2-5, with D perhaps TRBD2 (5 bases). This receptor was obtained from a human donor in good health (CMV status not recorded). Some clones in this sample may be carry-over from other donors' samples. CDR3 nucleotides: TGTGCCAGCAGCTCTCCCGGGGAAGAGACCCAGTACTTC. The encoded protein is CASSSPGEETQYF. Full variable domain (remainder filled in from reference TRBV7-2 and TRBJ2-5): GAGVSQSPSNKVTEKGKDVELRCDPISGHTALYWYRQSLGQGLEFLIYFQGNSAPDKSGLPSDRFSAERTGGSVSTLTIQRTQQEDSAVYLCASSSPGEETQYFGPGTRLLVL.